The 22 T cell receptor beta chains below come from one sample, sequenced in a study of blood T cell repertoires in COVID-19 (dated by TCRdb to the early 2020s). The receptor library was made with the immunoSEQ multiplex PCR assay. TCRdb mirrors the immuneACCESS table, restricted to in-frame sequences. Some clones are absent from its copies; in checked studies, under half trace to an unresolved V gene, and the reason for the others is unknown. Present in this sample are about 210,000 clones, about 90% of which were seen just once. The ten most abundant clones make up more than 0.95% of the sample. Sequenced material: peripheral blood. These receptors were taken from a man aged 30-40 years with acute or convalescent COVID-19.

The chain employs TRBV5-1 and TRBJ2-2; perhaps TRBD1 as D (6 bases). Germline V gene sequence: CDR1 SGHRS, CDR2 YFSETQ. Trimming stripped 0 bases from V and 5 bases from J, with 11 bases between. CDR3 size: 15 residues. The DNA for the CDR3 is TGCGCCAGCAGCTTGGGTCTGGGGGCAACCGGGGAGCTGTTTTTT. This encodes CASSLGLGATGELFF.

This chain uses TRBV10-2 with TRBJ1-5; 8 nucleotides line up with TRBD1. Looked up from germline, CDR1 is WSHSY and CDR2 is SAAADI. The CDR3 runs 12 residues. V shed 8 bases, J shed 9 bases, and the junction held 6 bases outside the gene matches. The CDR3 protein is CASRDGQGPQHF. CDR3 DNA sequence: TGCGCCAGCCGGGACGGACAGGGGCCCCAGCATTTT.

This chain links TRBV5-4 with TRBJ2-2, with D hard to call. Between the trimmed V and J ends, which lost 4 bases and 3 bases, there was a span of 7 bases. The CDR3 runs to 13 residues. Germline CDR1 SGHNT, CDR2 YYREEE (reference sequence). CDR3 region: CASSPSYTGELFF. CDR3 DNA sequence: TGTGCCAGCAGCCCCTCGTACACCGGGGAGCTGTTTTTT.

This chain connects TRBV7-9 to TRBJ2-2; 9 nucleotides match TRBD1. Germline values: CDR1 SEHNR, CDR2 FQNEAQ (reference sequence). The CDR3 consists of 17 residues. J gave up 4 bases and V 6 bases, and 12 bases lay outside the gene matches. The CDR3 DNA sequence: TGTGCCAGCAGTTCCTACACAGGGGGCCGGATCACCGGGGAGCTGTTTTTT. It translates to CASSSYTGGRITGELFF. The full variable domain, rest sourced from reference TRBV7-9 and TRBJ2-2, is DTGVSQNPRHKITKRGQNVTFRCDPISEHNRLYWYRQTLGQGPEFLTYFQNEAQLEKSRLLSDRFSAERPKGSFSTLEIQRTEQGDSAMYLCASSSYTGGRITGELFFGEGSRLTVL.

V gene TRBV9 combines with J gene TRBJ1-2; 8 bases match TRBD1. From germline, CDR1 is SGDLS and CDR2 YYNGEE. V lost 3 bases and J lost 4; bases outside the gene matches: 5. CDR3 size: 14 residues. CDR3 bases: TGTGCCAGCAGCGACCGGGACAGGAGCTATGGCTACACCTTC. Protein sequence: CASSDRDRSYGYTF.

The chain has TRBV19 and TRBJ2-1; TRBD2 aligns across 11 bases. CDR3 length: 15 amino acids. Per germline, CDR1 LNHDA and CDR2 SQIVND (reference sequence). V lost 1 base to trimming and J lost 8 bases; unmatched junction nucleotides: 4. CDR3 in amino acids: CASSIVAGGPYEQFF. As DNA, the CDR3 is TGTGCCAGTAGTATAGTAGCGGGGGGGCCCTATGAGCAGTTCTTC.

This clone appeared once. The V and J genes are TRBV4-1 and TRBJ1-1; D remains unclear. Germline V gives CDR1 MGHRA, CDR2 YSYEKL. Deletions cut 0 bases from V and 5 bases from J, with 7 bases between. The CDR3 extends over 13 amino acids. The DNA for the CDR3 is TGCGCCAGCAGCCAAGAGCTAGGAACTGAAGCTTTCTTT. It is translated as CASSQELGTEAFF.

The chain employs TRBV10-2 and TRBJ2-1; 8 positions match TRBD1. V gave up 7 bases and J gave up 4 bases; unmatched junction bases: 9. This CDR3 is built from 15 residues. Per the germline V gene, CDR1 is WSHSY and CDR2 is SAAADI. The CDR3 DNA reads as TGCGCCAGCAAGAAGGGACAGGCAGTGTACAATGAGCAGTTCTTC. Translated: CASKKGQAVYNEQFF.

The gene calls are TRBV7-9 and TRBJ2-3, with D possibly TRBD1 on 6 matching bases. CDR3 length: 15 amino acids. Germline V gene data show CDR1 as SEHNR and CDR2 as FQNEAQ (reference sequence). V shed 4 bases and J shed 2 bases, with 13 bases lying between them. CDR3 in amino acids: CASSSLTGLTDTQYF. The CDR3 nucleotides read TGTGCCAGCAGCTCTTTGACAGGCCTCACAGATACGCAGTATTTT.

This sequence joins TRBV27 and TRBJ1-2; 11 bases are shared with TRBD1. The CDR3 extends over 14 amino acids. The germline gives CDR1 MNHEY, CDR2 SMNVEV (reference sequence). Germline trimming cut 5 bases from V and 7 bases from J; bases unmatched to any gene: 6. CDR3 loop: CASSKGQGAFGYTF. CDR3 nucleotide sequence: TGTGCCAGCAGTAAAGGACAGGGGGCGTTTGGCTACACCTTC.

This clone appeared a few times. This chain joins TRBV13 and TRBJ2-7, with 7 bases lining up with TRBD2. There are 15 residues in the CDR3. The ends lost 0 bases at V and 2 bases at J; junction bases unmatched: 4. Germline V CDR1 and CDR2: PRHDT, FYEKMQ (reference sequence). In nucleotides, the CDR3 is TGTGCCAGCAGCTTAGGCGGGGGACTACCCTACGAGCAGTACTTC. Translation: CASSLGGGLPYEQYF.

The chain joins TRBV3-1 (or the pseudogene TRBV3-2) to TRBJ2-3; possibly TRBD1 for D (6 bases). V lost 3 bases and J 2 bases, leaving 15 bases between the germline ends. The CDR3 spans 16 residues. CDR1 is LGHDT and CDR2 is YNNKEL in the germline V gene (reference sequence). For the CDR3, the DNA is TGTGCCAGCAGCCAGGCCTTGACAGGAATCACAGATACGCAGTATTTT. It yields the protein CASSQALTGITDTQYF.

The chain links TRBV11-2 to TRBJ2-7; D is ambiguous. CDR3 size: 15 residues. Germline loops: CDR1 SGHAT, CDR2 FQNNGV. V was clipped by 3 bases and J by 4 bases, with 16 bases between them. In nucleotides, the CDR3 is TGTGCCAGCAGCTTGGGCCCAGGCAGAGTGTACGAGCAGTACTTC. It encodes CASSLGPGRVYEQYF.

This clone occurred once. The V and J genes are TRBV19 and TRBJ2-1; 8 bases line up with TRBD1. Per the germline V gene, CDR1 is LNHDA and CDR2 is SQIVND (reference sequence). The CDR3 contains 20 residues. Trimming removed 6 bases from V and 5 bases from J; junction bases left unmatched: 24. CDR3 in amino acids: CASRRFYRGNRERGNNEQFF. DNA of the CDR3: TGTGCCAGTAGAAGGTTCTACAGGGGGAACCGGGAAAGGGGTAACAATGAGCAGTTCTTC.

CDR3 amino acids: CASTSVGASPLHF. The CDR3 DNA is TGTGCCAGCACCTCTGTGGGGGCTTCACCCCTCCACTTT. The genes are TRBV5-5 and TRBJ1-6, with D possibly TRBD1 on 6 matching bases. From germline, CDR1 is SGHKS and CDR2 YYEKEE (reference sequence). There are 13 residues in the CDR3. Trimming took 6 bases from V and 9 from J, leaving 13 bases between them.

V is TRBV28 and J is TRBJ1-3; D is perhaps TRBD1 (6 bases). The V gene lost 7 bases and the J gene lost 3 bases, with 16 bases spanning the gap. The CDR3 consists of 15 residues. Germline-derived CDR1 and CDR2 are MDHEN and SYDVKM. The CDR3 loop reads CASTPQGIGGNTIYF. In DNA form, the CDR3 reads TGTGCCAGCACCCCTCAGGGGATAGGTGGAAACACCATATATTTT.

The V gene is TRBV6-5, the J gene TRBJ1-4, with D unclear. V lost 3 bases, J lost 5 bases, and 10 bases lay in between. This CDR3 has 14 amino acids. Germline CDR1 and CDR2: MNHEY and SVGAGI. The CDR3 DNA follows: TGTGCCAGCAGTTATTCCCGACAAAATGAAAAACTGTTTTTT. Translated: CASSYSRQNEKLFF.

This clone was counted a few times. The V call is TRBV2, the J call TRBJ2-1; 10 nucleotides agree with TRBD2. The CDR3 sequence is 17 residues long. V lost 8 bases, J lost 3 bases, and 13 bases stayed unmatched. In germline, CDR1 is SNHLY, CDR2 FYNNEI. CDR3 sequence reads: CASCLSGGPLNYNEQFF. CDR3 sequence (DNA): TGTGCCAGCTGCCTTAGCGGGGGGCCCTTAAACTACAATGAGCAGTTCTTC.

The V and J genes are TRBV30 and TRBJ2-3; 8 bases map to TRBD2. The CDR3 runs 14 residues. Per germline, CDR1 GTSNPN and CDR2 SVGIG (reference sequence). Written as DNA, the CDR3 is TGTGGGGTGGGGCTAGCGGGTCAAGCAGATACGCAGTATTTT. Translated: CGVGLAGQADTQYF.

The chain couples TRBV6-5 to TRBJ1-1, with 9 bases matching TRBD1. Germline CDR1 and CDR2: MNHEY and SVGAGI. This CDR3 is built from 15 residues. The V and J ends lost 6 bases and 0 bases, in that order; junction bases with no gene match: 5. CDR3 nucleotide sequence: TGTGCCAGCAGCAGGACAGGGGCGATGAACACTGAAGCTTTCTTT. Its translation is CASSRTGAMNTEAFF.

The gene calls are TRBV29-1 and TRBJ2-5; D is unresolved. V shed 0 bases and J shed 5 bases, with 10 bases lying between them. The CDR3 extends over 13 amino acids. CDR1 SQVTM and CDR2 ANQGSEA come from the germline V gene. CDR3 protein: CSVEESPSETQYF. As DNA, the CDR3 is TGCAGCGTTGAAGAATCCCCTTCGGAGACCCAGTACTTC.

This clone was counted once. This chain connects TRBV10-2 to TRBJ1-3; D is unresolved. The germline V gene encodes CDR1 WSHSY and CDR2 SAAADI. The CDR3 extends over 16 amino acids. The V end was cut by 2 bases, the J end by 2 bases, with 13 bases between. The CDR3 sequence is CASSEGEGAPGNTIYF. DNA of the CDR3: TGCGCCAGCAGTGAGGGGGAGGGAGCCCCTGGAAACACCATATATTTT.